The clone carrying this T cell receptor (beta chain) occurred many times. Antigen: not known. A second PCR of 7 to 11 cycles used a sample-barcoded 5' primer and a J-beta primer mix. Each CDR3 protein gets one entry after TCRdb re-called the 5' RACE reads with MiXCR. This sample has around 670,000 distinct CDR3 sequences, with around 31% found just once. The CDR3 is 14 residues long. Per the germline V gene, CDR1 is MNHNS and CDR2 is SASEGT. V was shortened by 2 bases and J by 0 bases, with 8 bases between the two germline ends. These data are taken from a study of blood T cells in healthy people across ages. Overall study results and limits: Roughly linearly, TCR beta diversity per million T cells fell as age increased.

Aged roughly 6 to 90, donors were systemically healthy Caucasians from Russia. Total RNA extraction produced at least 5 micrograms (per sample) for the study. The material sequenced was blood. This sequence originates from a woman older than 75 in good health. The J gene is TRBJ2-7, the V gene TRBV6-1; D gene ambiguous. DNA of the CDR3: TGTGCCAGCAGTGAAAGGCCTCTCTCCTACGAGCAGTACTTC. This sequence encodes CASSERPLSYEQYF.